Given below is one T cell receptor beta chain in context. The sample is drawn from a study of blood T cell repertoires in COVID-19. The CDR3 is made up of 15 amino acids. Germline loops: CDR1 MDHEN, CDR2 SYDVKM. The V and J ends lost 5 bases and 4 bases, in that order; junction bases with no gene match: 9. Data came from immunoSEQ multiplex PCR; TCRdb stores just in-frame clones and leaves some out. The table includes more than 110,000 clones, approximately 90% detected once. Adults between roughly 18 and 100 years of age took part from 20 to 25 US areas. The study assigned cohorts using participant-reported clinical history.

This chain links TRBV28 with TRBJ1-2; TRBD1 matches at 8 bases. The TCR originated in a man over 45 who had recovered from COVID-19. Sequencing was done on a sample of PBMCs or T cells enriched from blood (not recorded which). The CDR3 here is CASSRLRGQGYGYTF. The CDR3 DNA is TGTGCCAGCAGTCGCCTCCGCGGACAGGGCTATGGCTACACCTTC.